The present TCR beta chain was sequenced within a study of blood T cell repertoires in COVID-19. V was clipped by 0 bases and J by 5 bases, with 13 bases between them. The CDR3 covers 15 residues. CDR1 and CDR2 (germline): MNHNY, SVGAGI (reference sequence). As processed by the authors: Reference gene primers were amplified, and this amplification served to estimate nucleated cell counts. Libraries were prepared by immunoSEQ multiplex PCR; TCRdb keeps only in-frame clonotypes and omits some of them. The V and J calls and clone size come from that table; D and trimming were worked out from the DNA. The sample carries more than 100,000 clones, approximately 88% recorded once.

V and J are TRBV6-6 and TRBJ1-1; D is undetermined. The receptor comes from an older man with active COVID-19. The sample was peripheral blood. The CDR3, as DNA: TGTGCCAGCAGTTACTCGAGCGGCGGAACAACTGAAGCTTTCTTT. This encodes CASSYSSGGTTEAFF.